Below are 27 T cell receptor beta chains sequenced from a single sample in a study of T-cell memory formation after mild COVID-19. TCRdb reanalysed the 5' RACE reads using MiXCR and keeps one entry per CDR3 protein. The table shows hundreds of thousands of distinct CDR3 sequences, with 15% to 20% occurring only once. The specimen was PBMCs or a T cell subset sorted from them (not recorded which). These receptors were collected from a man aged 18 to 35 who had mild COVID-19 (a few samples of this study predate the infection). Cell type and time point are not known.

The chain recombines TRBV11-2 with TRBJ2-1; D remains ambiguous. Per germline, CDR1 SGHAT and CDR2 FQNNGV. V dropped 2 bases and J dropped 7 bases, with 6 bases sitting between them. The CDR3 spans 12 residues. The CDR3, as DNA: TGTGCCAGCAGCTTATTTGGTAATGAGCAGTTCTTC. It is translated as CASSLFGNEQFF.

In this sample, this clonotype turned up a few times. The gene calls are TRBV7-3 and TRBJ2-1; D might be TRBD1 (6 bases). Germline V gene data show CDR1 as SGHTA and CDR2 as FQGTGA. The CDR3 runs to 14 residues. V shed 5 bases and J shed 9 bases, with 17 bases lying between them. The DNA for the CDR3 is TGTGCCAGCAGCCTAAATACAGGGCGTGCTGAGCAGTTCTTC. It encodes CASSLNTGRAEQFF.

The genes are TRBV7-8 and TRBJ2-5, with a weak D call TRBD2 (6 bases). CDR1 is SGHVS and CDR2 is FQNEAQ in the germline V gene. There are 13 residues in the CDR3. Between the trimmed V and J ends, which lost 8 bases and 4 bases, there was a span of 14 bases. This CDR3 reads CASLSWRGETQYF. The DNA for the CDR3 is TGTGCCAGCTTGAGTTGGCGGGGAGAGACCCAGTACTTC.

This clonotype was counted only a few times. This CDR3 reads CASSRGGFAGANVLTF. CDR3 DNA: TGCGCCAGCAGCCGGGGGGGGTTCGCTGGGGCCAACGTCCTGACTTTC. The V and J genes are TRBV4-1 and TRBJ2-6, with 7 positions matching TRBD2. This CDR3 spans 16 amino acids. Trimming removed 4 bases from V and 2 bases from J; junction bases left unmatched: 5. Germline lookup yields CDR1 MGHRA and CDR2 YSYEKL.

The chain couples TRBV5-1 to TRBJ2-3; 13 nucleotides line up with TRBD2. Germline CDR1 SGHRS, CDR2 YFSETQ. This CDR3 spans 16 amino acids. V lost 7 bases to trimming and J lost 2 bases; unmatched junction nucleotides: 7. CDR3 in amino acids: CASGTGTSGATDTQYF. CDR3 nucleotides: TGCGCCAGCGGAACCGGGACTAGCGGGGCCACAGATACGCAGTATTTT.

The chain has TRBV29-1 and TRBJ1-1, with D tentatively TRBD1 (6 bases). This CDR3 has 14 amino acids. Trimming stripped 4 bases from V and 0 bases from J, with 12 bases between. Germline CDR1 is SQVTM and CDR2 is ANQGSEA. This chain's CDR3 is CSVAPQGLNTEAFF. Written as DNA, the CDR3 is TGCAGCGTTGCCCCACAGGGCTTGAACACTGAAGCTTTCTTT.

The J gene is TRBJ1-3, the V gene TRBV7-8, with D possibly being TRBD1 (5 bases). CDR1 and CDR2 (germline): SGHVS, FQNEAQ. V lost 5 bases, J lost 8 bases, and 13 bases lay in between. This CDR3 is 13 amino acids long. CDR3 DNA: TGTGCCAGCAGCCGGTCCGGGGGGGACACCATATATTTT. Translated: CASSRSGGDTIYF.

The rearrangement uses TRBV11-3 and TRBJ2-1; 7 nucleotides agree with TRBD1. Looked up from germline, CDR1 is SGHNT and CDR2 is YENEEA. CDR3 length equals 14 residues. V was pared by 5 bases and J by 7 bases, with 8 bases of the junction left unmatched. CDR3 amino acids: CASSPQGLVNEQFF. DNA of the CDR3: TGTGCCAGCAGCCCACAGGGGCTGGTTAATGAGCAGTTCTTC.

The chain carries TRBV9 and TRBJ1-1; D ambiguous. Germline V gives CDR1 SGDLS, CDR2 YYNGEE. The CDR3 covers 13 residues. The V end lost 2 bases, the J end lost 3 bases, and 8 bases lay between the germline ends. CDR3 nucleotide sequence: TGTGCCAGCAGCGTGGATCAGTACACTGAAGCTTTCTTT. This gives the protein CASSVDQYTEAFF.

The V gene is TRBV5-5, the J gene TRBJ1-2; 7 nucleotides match TRBD1. CDR1 is SGHKS and CDR2 is YYEKEE in the germline V gene (reference sequence). This CDR3 region has 13 residues. Trimming at V came to 0 bases and at J to 8 bases, leaving 4 bases not matched to a gene. CDR3 DNA sequence: TGTGCCAGCAGCTTGGGGGACAGCGGAGGCTACACCTTC. Its protein product is CASSLGDSGGYTF.

This clonotype was seen a handful of times. The chain joins TRBV5-1 to TRBJ1-2, with 10 bases identical to TRBD1. J was trimmed by 6 bases and V by 0 bases; bases with no gene match: 8. The CDR3 extends over 16 amino acids. The germline V gene encodes CDR1 SGHRS and CDR2 YFSETQ. The CDR3 reads CASSLDSGTGAHGYTF. CDR3 sequence (DNA): TGCGCCAGCAGCTTGGACTCCGGGACAGGGGCACATGGCTACACCTTC.

As to this clonotype: The junction departs from germline at one end; a sequencing error may be responsible. V usage is TRBV12-3 or TRBV12-4 and J usage is TRBJ2-5, with TRBD2 matching over 16 bases. This CDR3 spans 18 amino acids. The CDR3 loop is CASSLGLAGGLSGETQYF. CDR3 coding DNA: TGTGCAAGCAGTTTGGGACTAGCGGGGGGGCTTTCGGGAGAGACCCAGTACTTC.

This clonotype was seen only a few times. The rearrangement uses TRBV4-1 and TRBJ2-1; D is unresolved. Trimming removed 6 bases from V and 4 bases from J, with 13 bases in between. In germline, CDR1 is MGHRA, CDR2 YSYEKL. The CDR3 sequence is 14 residues long. The CDR3: CASRSAALYNEQFF. The DNA for the CDR3 is TGCGCCAGCAGGAGCGCCGCCCTATACAATGAGCAGTTCTTC.

This clonotype was counted at least ten times. The chain is built from TRBV6-5 and TRBJ1-2, with TRBD1 matching 12 bases. V lost 5 bases, J lost 5 bases, and 6 bases stayed unmatched. The CDR3 contains 15 residues. CDR1 and CDR2 (germline): MNHEY, SVGAGI. The DNA of the CDR3 is TGTGCCAGCAGTCAACCGGGACAGGGGGCTTATGGCTACACCTTC. The encoded protein is CASSQPGQGAYGYTF.

The rearrangement joins TRBV7-2 to TRBJ1-4; maybe TRBD1 (6 bases). CDR1 and CDR2 (germline): SGHTA, FQGNSA. Trimming removed 4 bases from V and 4 bases from J, with 19 bases in between. This CDR3 comprises 17 residues. The CDR3 DNA sequence: TGTGCCAGCAGCTCCGAAGGCTGGGGGGCCTTTAATGAAAAACTGTTTTTT. The encoded protein is CASSSEGWGAFNEKLFF.

A few counts support this clonotype. The chain couples TRBV20-1 to TRBJ2-3; TRBD1 aligns across 8 bases. The CDR3 spans 15 residues. Germline V gives CDR1 DFQATT, CDR2 SNEGSKA (reference sequence). The V segment lost 6 bases and the J segment 2 bases; nucleotides outside the gene matches: 10. Here the CDR3 DNA reads TGCAGTGCCTTCGACAGGGGATCCCCCACAGATACGCAGTATTTT. It yields the protein CSAFDRGSPTDTQYF.

This clonotype has just a few counts. The chain has TRBV4-1 and TRBJ2-1; TRBD2 is a possible D gene (6 bases). The CDR3 length is 17 residues. Per the germline V gene, CDR1 is MGHRA and CDR2 is YSYEKL. Trimming took off 1 base at V and 2 bases at J, with 15 bases between the two ends. CDR3 protein: CASSQVSIAATYNEQFF. DNA of the CDR3: TGCGCCAGCAGCCAAGTATCTATAGCGGCCACCTACAATGAGCAGTTCTTC.

The rearrangement joins TRBV9 to TRBJ2-2, with TRBD1 matching 9 bases. This CDR3 has 15 amino acids. V dropped 5 bases and J dropped 6; count of bases not matched to a gene: 8. In germline, CDR1 is SGDLS, CDR2 YYNGEE. CDR3 residues: CASRATGGSAGELFF. As DNA, the CDR3 is TGTGCCAGCAGGGCTACAGGGGGCTCCGCCGGGGAGCTGTTTTTT.

This clonotype was counted only a few times. CDR3 protein: CASSSNPWFPQYV. The CDR3 bases are TGTGCCAGCAGTTCGAACCCTTGGTTCCCGCAGTACGTC. The rearrangement uses TRBV27 and TRBJ2-7; D gene uncertain. The CDR3 has 13 residues. V lost 4 bases to trimming and J lost 9 bases, with 16 bases between them. Germline CDR1 is MNHEY and CDR2 is SMNVEV (reference sequence).

There are a few counts of this clonotype. V and J are TRBV10-3 and TRBJ1-4; D is undetermined. V lost 6 bases and J 6 bases, leaving 11 bases between the germline ends. Germline V gene lookup returns CDR1 ENHRY and CDR2 SYGVKD. The CDR3 runs to 13 residues. CDR3 bases: TGTGCCATCAGACGACGAGAGGATGAAAAACTGTTTTTT. As protein: CAIRRREDEKLFF.

V gene TRBV2 combines with J gene TRBJ2-2; D not resolved. V was cut by 1 base and J by 5 bases, with 5 bases left in between. Germline assignment: CDR1 SNHLY and CDR2 FYNNEI. The CDR3 contains 13 residues. CDR3 nucleotides: TGTGCCAGCAGTGAAGGGAAAACCGGGGAGCTGTTTTTT. As protein: CASSEGKTGELFF.

This clonotype was observed a few times. The chain employs TRBV24-1 and TRBJ2-1, with 13 nucleotides matching TRBD2. Germline CDR1 KGHDR, CDR2 SFDVKD. V was clipped by 2 bases and J by 6 bases; unmatched bases: 3. The CDR3 consists of 16 residues. The CDR3 DNA is TGTGCCACCAGTGATTCACTAGCGGGGGGGATCAATGAGCAGTTCTTC. This translates into CATSDSLAGGINEQFF.

At least ten counts were recorded for this clonotype. The chain has TRBV20-1 and TRBJ2-7; 8 bases align to TRBD1. Germline assignment: CDR1 DFQATT and CDR2 SNEGSKA (reference sequence). The CDR3 totals 13 residues. Trimming cost V 4 bases and J 5 bases; bases outside gene matches: 7. CDR3 amino acids: CSAKGQGLDEQYV. The DNA of the CDR3 is TGCAGTGCTAAAGGACAGGGCCTAGACGAGCAGTACGTC.

The V gene is TRBV5-4, the J gene TRBJ2-2, with D tentatively TRBD1 (5 bases). CDR1 and CDR2 (germline): SGHNT, YYREEE (reference sequence). This CDR3 comprises 15 residues. Trimming removed 0 bases at V and 4 bases at J, with 10 bases between. CDR3 sequence (DNA): TGTGCCAGCAGCTTGGAAGGGGCCGGCACCGGGGAGCTGTTTTTT. Its protein product is CASSLEGAGTGELFF.

The chain recombines TRBV9 with TRBJ2-5, with 8 positions matching TRBD2. This CDR3 comprises 15 residues. From germline, CDR1 is SGDLS and CDR2 YYNGEE. V lost 4 bases, J lost 6 bases, and 11 bases stayed unmatched. CDR3 protein: CASSTGGGMIKTQYF. The DNA for the CDR3 is TGTGCCAGCAGCACCGGCGGGGGGATGATAAAGACCCAGTACTTC.

This clonotype was observed a handful of times. This chain joins TRBV10-3 and TRBJ1-5; D is unclear. Between the trimmed V and J ends, which lost 2 bases and 6 bases, there was a span of 8 bases. Germline-derived CDR1 and CDR2 are ENHRY and SYGVKD. This CDR3 is 13 amino acids long. The CDR3 reads CAISEKDGQPQHF. The CDR3 DNA reads TGTGCCATCAGTGAGAAGGATGGTCAGCCCCAGCATTTT.

This clonotype was seen repeatedly, ten times or more. The rearrangement uses TRBV6-5 and TRBJ2-7; D unresolved. Trimming shortened V by 2 bases and J by 5 bases, and 13 bases separated the two germline ends. Germline-derived CDR1 and CDR2 are MNHEY and SVGAGI. The CDR3 loop spans 14 amino acids. CDR3 DNA: TGTGCCAGCAGTTACGGCAGACCCTCTCACGAGCAGTACTTC. Translated, it gives CASSYGRPSHEQYF.